The 30 T cell receptor beta chains given below trace back to one sample, sequenced in a study of T cell repertoires in cytomegalovirus infection. From the reads, TCRdb called clonotypes with MiXCR, one entry per CDR3 protein. This sample has approximately 340,000 distinct CDR3 sequences, with about 27% found just once. These receptors' antigens are unknown. This specimen was cultured PBMCs, taken from culture after CMV antigen stimulation. All receptors come from a human donor in good health (CMV status not recorded). Some clones in this sample may be carry-over from other donors' samples.

V and J are TRBV28 and TRBJ2-4; 9 bases align to TRBD1. With V trimmed by 4 bases and J by 6 bases, 4 bases remained unmatched. There are 14 residues in the CDR3. Germline loops: CDR1 MDHEN, CDR2 SYDVKM. CDR3 amino acids: CASSSGTGINIQYF. The CDR3, as DNA: TGTGCCAGCAGTTCGGGGACAGGGATAAACATTCAGTACTTC.

The chain links TRBV12-3 or TRBV12-4 to TRBJ2-3; maybe TRBD2 (6 bases). The CDR3 extends over 14 amino acids. V was shortened by 5 bases and J by 2 bases, with 11 bases between the two germline ends. CDR3 in amino acids: CASSPAGLTDTQYF. Written as DNA, the CDR3 is TGTGCCAGCAGTCCGGCGGGACTCACAGATACGCAGTATTTT.

CDR3 amino acids: CASRGTLGYGYTF. The CDR3 DNA follows: TGTGCCAGCAGAGGGACGCTTGGCTATGGCTACACCTTC. The chain uses TRBV6-2 or TRBV6-3 and TRBJ1-2; D possibly corresponds to TRBD1 (5 bases). Per germline, CDR1 MNHEY and CDR2 SVGEGT. The ends were cut back, 6 bases at V and 4 bases at J, with 12 bases in the middle. This CDR3 contains 13 residues.

This clonotype occurred many times. The chain links TRBV12-3 or TRBV12-4 to TRBJ1-3; 7 bases map to TRBD1. The CDR3 runs to 14 residues. V was pared by 6 bases and J by 2 bases, with 4 bases of the junction left unmatched. Written as DNA, the CDR3 is TGTGCCAGCAGACAAACAGGGGCTGGAAACACCATATATTTT. Residues: CASRQTGAGNTIYF.

The chain joins TRBV20-1 to TRBJ2-7, with TRBD2 matching 7 bases. The CDR3 sequence is 13 residues long. V lost 6 bases to trimming and J lost 1 base; unmatched junction nucleotides: 6. Germline V gene data show CDR1 as DFQATT and CDR2 as SNEGSKA (reference sequence). CDR3 region: CSASREVSYEQYF. In nucleotides, the CDR3 is TGCAGTGCCTCACGGGAGGTGTCCTACGAGCAGTACTTC.

The chain links TRBV10-1 to TRBJ1-2, with D unresolved. CDR1 is WNHNN, CDR2 SYGVQD, per germline (reference sequence). This CDR3 comprises 11 residues. Trimming shortened V by 4 bases and J by 5 bases, and 5 bases separated the two germline ends. In DNA, the CDR3 is TGCGCCAGCAGTGGGAGATATGGCTACACCTTC. Protein product: CASSGRYGYTF.

DNA of the CDR3: TGTGCCAGCAGTTTAGCCGCGACAGGGGAGTTCTTC. Translation gives CASSLAATGEFF. This rearrangement joins TRBV12-3 or TRBV12-4 to TRBJ2-1, with 8 bases matching TRBD1. This CDR3 has 12 residues. V lost 0 bases to trimming and J lost 14 bases; unmatched junction nucleotides: 3.

This clonotype was detected many times. This chain joins TRBV6-1 and TRBJ1-6, with 7 positions matching TRBD1. Germline V gene data show CDR1 as MNHNS and CDR2 as SASEGT. The V and J ends lost 7 bases and 9 bases, in that order; junction bases with no gene match: 12. This CDR3 is 15 amino acids long. CDR3 sequence: CASNPGQRASSPLHF. The DNA of the CDR3 is TGTGCCAGCAATCCGGGACAGCGAGCATCTTCACCCCTCCACTTT.

Only a few counts were recorded for this clonotype. The V call is TRBV7-2, the J call TRBJ2-7; D perhaps matches TRBD2 (5 bases). CDR3 length: 15 amino acids. Per germline, CDR1 SGHTA and CDR2 FQGNSA. Trimming took 5 bases from V and 0 from J, leaving 14 bases between them. The CDR3 region has the DNA TGTGCCAGCAGCCCAACGGGATGGAGCTCCTACGAGCAGTACTTC. This sequence encodes CASSPTGWSSYEQYF.

The chain recombines TRBV10-3 with TRBJ1-4, with D perhaps matching TRBD1 (6 bases). The length of the CDR3 is 14 residues. Trimming pared 2 bases from V and 7 bases from J, leaving 11 bases between. CDR1 ENHRY and CDR2 SYGVKD come from the germline V gene. CDR3 residues: CAISETGATEKLFF. DNA of the CDR3: TGTGCCATCAGTGAGACGGGGGCAACTGAAAAACTGTTTTTT.

This clonotype has only one observation. The rearrangement joins TRBV13 to TRBJ2-1; 8 bases map to TRBD1. With V trimmed by 5 bases and J by 5 bases, 11 bases remained unmatched. Germline V gene data show CDR1 as PRHDT and CDR2 as FYEKMQ (reference sequence). CDR3 length: 16 amino acids. The CDR3 coding sequence is TGTGCCAGCAGCCCCCACTCCGGGACAGGACACAATGAGCAGTTCTTC. It codes for CASSPHSGTGHNEQFF.

There are a few counts of this clonotype. Here the CDR3 DNA reads TGTGCCAGCAGCTTACGTGGAAGAGGCTACACCTTC. This gives the protein CASSLRGRGYTF. The V gene is TRBV13, the J gene TRBJ1-2; D ambiguous. Germline CDR1 and CDR2: PRHDT and FYEKMQ (reference sequence). The CDR3 runs 12 residues. Trimming removed 2 bases from V and 8 bases from J, with 9 bases in between. The full variable domain, completed using reference TRBV13 and TRBJ1-2, is AAGVIQSPRHLIKEKRETATLKCYPIPRHDTVYWYQQGPGQDPQFLISFYEKMQSDKGSIPDRFSAQQFSDYHSELNMSSLELGDSALYFCASSLRGRGYTFGSGTRLTVV.

The chain couples TRBV6-5 to TRBJ1-2; weak D call: TRBD1 (6 bases). V was shortened by 6 bases and J by 8 bases, with 13 bases between the two germline ends. Germline V gives CDR1 MNHEY, CDR2 SVGAGI. This CDR3 region has 12 residues. DNA of the CDR3: TGTGCCAGCAGACCCACAGGGTACGGCTACACCTTC. It is translated as CASRPTGYGYTF.

This clonotype was detected only a few times. J is TRBJ1-5 and V is TRBV28, with no clear D. The germline V and J ends were trimmed by 6 bases and 3 bases, with 6 bases remaining between them. The length of the CDR3 is 12 residues. Germline V gene lookup returns CDR1 MDHEN and CDR2 SYDVKM. CDR3 residues: CASRGDNQPQHF. CDR3 bases: TGTGCCAGCAGGGGCGACAATCAGCCCCAGCATTTT.

This clonotype has just a few counts. The DNA for the CDR3 is TGTGCCAGCAATTTCGCAACTAATGAAAAACTGTTTTTT. This codes for CASNFATNEKLFF. The rearrangement uses TRBV2 and TRBJ1-4; D gene uncertain. V lost 7 bases, J lost 0 bases, and 6 bases lay in between. Germline CDR1 and CDR2: SNHLY and FYNNEI. CDR3 length equals 13 residues.

This chain connects TRBV7-2 to TRBJ2-3, with D possibly TRBD2 on 6 matching bases. The V end was cut by 0 bases, the J end by 4 bases, with 11 bases between. The CDR3 extends over 15 amino acids. CDR1 SGHTA and CDR2 FQGNSA come from the germline V gene. Written as DNA, the CDR3 is TGTGCCAGCAGCTTAGCGGGACTGGGCGCAGATACGCAGTATTTT. Translated: CASSLAGLGADTQYF.

This clonotype was counted only a few times. Relative to the germline gene, one junction end is altered; a read error may explain this. The gene calls are TRBV7-7 and TRBJ2-2; either TRBD1 or TRBD2 may fit D (6 bases each). The CDR3 length is 17 residues. Per germline, CDR1 SSHAT and CDR2 FNYEAQ (reference sequence). The chain's CDR3 is CASSSSLRGLNTGELFF. The CDR3 region has the DNA TGTGCTAGCAGCTCCAGCCTCCGGGGGCTGAACACCGGGGAGCTGTTTTTT.

This clonotype has ten or more counts. The J gene is TRBJ2-1, the V gene TRBV14; D is possibly TRBD2 (5 bases). Germline CDR1 SGHDN, CDR2 FVKESK. The CDR3 is 17 amino acids. Trimming left V 1 base short and J 1 base short, with 14 bases between. CDR3 sequence reads: CASSQGNGMPSYNEQFF. Here the CDR3 DNA reads TGTGCCAGCAGCCAAGGTAACGGGATGCCGTCCTACAATGAGCAGTTCTTC.

In its sample, this clonotype was seen a few times. The rearrangement links TRBV7-2 to TRBJ1-4; D uncertain. Between the trimmed V and J ends, which lost 4 bases and 15 bases, there was a span of 18 bases. CDR3 length equals 13 residues. The germline V gene has CDR1 SGHTA and CDR2 FQGNSA. The CDR3 protein is CASSYFEGRRMFF. CDR3 coding DNA: TGTGCCAGCAGCTACTTTGAAGGGAGGCGGATGTTTTTT.

This clonotype was picked up many times. The chain carries TRBV7-2 and TRBJ2-5; 7 bases agree with TRBD2. CDR1 SGHTA and CDR2 FQGNSA come from the germline V gene. The V and J ends lost 1 base and 3 bases, in that order; junction bases with no gene match: 8. The CDR3 is 16 amino acids. For the CDR3, the DNA is TGTGCCAGCAGCTTAGGGGTAGCGGGTACCAAAGAGACCCAGTACTTC. Encoded protein: CASSLGVAGTKETQYF.

Remarks on this clonotype: A read error is possible here, since a much larger clone lies one base away. The chain joins TRBV7-2 to TRBJ2-5; the D is unclear. Between the trimmed V and J ends, which lost 2 bases and 2 bases, there was a span of 6 bases. Per germline, CDR1 SGHTA and CDR2 FQGNSA. CDR3 length: 13 residues. The DNA for the CDR3 is TGTGCCAGCAGCTTATGGCAGCAAGAGACCCAGTACTTC. Amino acid sequence: CASSLWQQETQYF.

This chain joins TRBV5-1 and TRBJ2-3; TRBD1 might be the D (5 bases). Germline V gene data show CDR1 as SGHRS and CDR2 as YFSETQ. There are 16 residues in the CDR3. Between the trimmed V and J ends, which lost 0 bases and 0 bases, there was a span of 11 bases. DNA of the CDR3: TGCGCCAGCAGCTTGGCGGCGGCAGGGAGCACAGATACGCAGTATTTT. Translating gives CASSLAAAGSTDTQYF.

V gene TRBV10-3 combines with J gene TRBJ2-3, with 8 bases matching TRBD2. J lost 4 bases, V lost 0 bases, and 6 bases had no gene match. This CDR3 contains 16 residues. In germline, CDR1 is ENHRY, CDR2 SYGVKD. CDR3 amino acids: CAISESPGGLADTQYF. CDR3 sequence (DNA): TGTGCCATCAGTGAGTCACCGGGGGGGCTGGCAGATACGCAGTATTTT.

V usage is TRBV5-6 and J usage is TRBJ1-1; D not resolved. CDR3 length equals 15 residues. The V end lost 1 base, the J end lost 6 bases, and 16 bases lay between the germline ends. Germline V CDR1 and CDR2: SGHDT, YYEEEE. CDR3: CASSLITVSRPEAFF. CDR3 in DNA: TGTGCCAGCAGCTTGATCACAGTTTCTCGGCCTGAAGCTTTCTTT.

This clonotype was counted a few times. The chain is built from TRBV5-1 and TRBJ2-5; 7 nucleotides align to TRBD2. V lost 1 base, J lost 5 bases, and 8 bases stayed unmatched. The CDR3 is 15 residues long. CDR1 is SGHRS and CDR2 is YFSETQ in the germline V gene. CDR3 loop: CASSLYDGRKETQYF. The CDR3 coding sequence is TGCGCCAGCAGCTTGTATGACGGGAGGAAGGAGACCCAGTACTTC.

V is TRBV6-5 and J is TRBJ2-7, with 9 bases matching TRBD1. Germline loops: CDR1 MNHEY, CDR2 SVGAGI. The CDR3 loop spans 15 amino acids. J gave up 3 bases and V 7 bases, and 10 bases lay outside the gene matches. The CDR3 nucleotides are TGTGCCAGCACGGGACAGGGTGCACAGGACTACGAGCAGTACTTC. Translated, it gives CASTGQGAQDYEQYF.

The rearrangement uses TRBV9 and TRBJ1-3; D remains unclear. The CDR3 extends over 15 amino acids. CDR1 and CDR2 (germline): SGDLS, YYNGEE. V shed 1 base and J shed 0 bases, with 8 bases lying between them. The CDR3 sequence is CASSVFGVSGNTIYF. The CDR3 region has the DNA TGTGCCAGCAGCGTATTCGGCGTCTCTGGAAACACCATATATTTT.

This clonotype was seen many times. The V gene is TRBV11-2, the J gene TRBJ1-2; D is possibly TRBD1 (5 bases). The V gene's germline CDR1 is SGHAT and CDR2 FQNNGV. V dropped 0 bases and J dropped 1 base, with 9 bases sitting between them. The CDR3 consists of 15 residues. CDR3 loop: CASSLEPTVNYGYTF. DNA of the CDR3: TGTGCCAGCAGCTTAGAACCGACAGTTAACTATGGCTACACCTTC.

This clonotype was recorded many times. This chain uses TRBV10-3 with TRBJ2-5, with 9 nucleotides matching TRBD1. With V trimmed by 0 bases and J by 5 bases, 4 bases remained unmatched. In germline, CDR1 is ENHRY, CDR2 SYGVKD. The CDR3 totals 15 residues. CDR3 amino acids: CAISESGQGMETQYF. The CDR3 DNA reads as TGTGCCATCAGTGAGTCGGGACAGGGTATGGAGACCCAGTACTTC.

The chain has TRBV10-3 and TRBJ2-1; TRBD2 agrees at 7 bases. From germline, CDR1 is ENHRY and CDR2 SYGVKD. V dropped 5 bases and J dropped 6; count of bases not matched to a gene: 4. The CDR3 contains 13 residues. The CDR3 region has the DNA TGTGCCATCAGTCTAGCGGCCGGCAATGAGCAGTTCTTC. Its protein is CAISLAAGNEQFF.